The 26 T cell receptor beta chains below come from one sample, sequenced in a study of T-cell reconstitution after alpha-beta-depleted transplantation in children. Unique molecular identifiers were used to barcode this TCRbeta library. TCRdb recomputed calls from the PCR reads with MiXCR, one row per CDR3 protein. This sample has roughly 220,000 distinct CDR3 sequences, with approximately 12% found just once. The sample in question was PBMCs from the stem cell graft donor, obtained from the stem cell graft. These receptors were obtained from a human donor who donated a stem cell graft to a child with acute lymphoblastic leukemia.

This clonotype was counted many times. The chain carries TRBV7-2 and TRBJ2-7; D might be TRBD1 (6 bases). This CDR3 region has 13 residues. CDR1 SGHTA and CDR2 FQGNSA come from the germline V gene. Trimming cost V 2 bases and J 7 bases, with 12 bases left between them. The chain's CDR3 is CASSLYNREEQYF. CDR3 nucleotide sequence: TGTGCCAGCAGCTTATATAACAGGGAAGAGCAGTACTTC.

This clonotype was counted at least ten times. V is TRBV20-1 and J is TRBJ2-2; D ambiguous. The ends were cut back, 6 bases at V and 0 bases at J, with 14 bases in the middle. The CDR3 contains 15 residues. Looked up from germline, CDR1 is DFQATT and CDR2 is SNEGSKA (reference sequence). The CDR3 nucleotides are TGCAGTGCAGTAGACTTTACCACGAACACCGGGGAGCTGTTTTTT. Protein product: CSAVDFTTNTGELFF.

At least ten counts were recorded for this clonotype. The J gene is TRBJ1-4, the V gene TRBV27; weak D call: TRBD1 (5 bases). This CDR3 is built from 15 residues. CDR1 MNHEY and CDR2 SMNVEV come from the germline V gene (reference sequence). V lost 5 bases, J lost 10 bases, and 20 bases lay in between. This chain's CDR3 is CASSGGQGALRKLFF. The CDR3 DNA reads as TGTGCCAGCAGTGGAGGGCAGGGCGCCTTGAGAAAACTGTTTTTT.

This clonotype has a count of ten or more. The rearrangement joins TRBV9 to TRBJ1-6; a possible D gene is TRBD1 (5 bases). CDR1 and CDR2 from the germline V gene are SGDLS and YYNGEE. CDR3 length: 17 residues. V was shortened by 0 bases and J by 9 bases, with 19 bases between the two germline ends. This CDR3 is CASSVDPGPHSSSPLHF. In nucleotides, the CDR3 is TGTGCCAGCAGCGTAGACCCGGGGCCTCACTCATCTTCACCCCTCCACTTT.

At least ten counts were recorded for this clonotype. The V call is TRBV3-1, the J call TRBJ2-7; 8 nucleotides align to TRBD1. Losses at the gene ends were 4 bases for V and 0 bases for J; bases not matched to a gene: 8. From germline, CDR1 is LGHDT and CDR2 YNNKEL (reference sequence). The CDR3 runs to 16 residues. The CDR3 region is CASSPGQGRSSYEQYF. In nucleotides, the CDR3 is TGTGCCAGCAGCCCCGGACAGGGAAGGAGCTCCTACGAGCAGTACTTC.

This clonotype was seen at least ten times. The chain is built from TRBV11-3 and TRBJ2-3; TRBD2 matches at 12 bases. Losses at the gene ends were 2 bases for V and 3 bases for J; bases not matched to a gene: 12. The CDR3 length is 19 residues. Germline V CDR1 and CDR2: SGHNT, YENEEA. The CDR3 sequence: CASSLRGLAGGGGTDTQYF. The CDR3 nucleotides are TGTGCCAGCAGCTTAAGAGGGCTAGCGGGGGGGGGTGGAACAGATACGCAGTATTTT.

This clonotype was counted many times. The genes are TRBV14 and TRBJ2-7, with D possibly TRBD2 on 6 matching bases. CDR1 is SGHDN and CDR2 is FVKESK in the germline V gene. The CDR3 is made up of 14 amino acids. V was clipped by 1 base and J by 5 bases, with 12 bases between them. CDR3 loop: CASSQVSGRHEQYF. In nucleotides, the CDR3 is TGTGCCAGCAGCCAAGTTTCAGGGAGGCACGAGCAGTACTTC.

J is TRBJ2-3 and V is TRBV30, with TRBD2 matching 11 bases. This CDR3 spans 15 amino acids. V lost 5 bases, J lost 6 bases, and 10 bases stayed unmatched. The germline V gene encodes CDR1 GTSNPN and CDR2 SVGIG (reference sequence). The chain's CDR3 is CAWGRGTSGGDTQYF. CDR3 nucleotides: TGTGCCTGGGGAAGGGGGACTAGCGGAGGTGATACGCAGTATTTT.

This clonotype was found many times. The chain joins TRBV7-2 to TRBJ1-1; no definite D call. V shed 0 bases and J shed 2 bases, with 16 bases lying between them. The CDR3 is 17 amino acids. Germline CDR1 reads SGHTA; CDR2 reads FQGNSA. CDR3 bases: TGTGCCAGCAGCTTAGCAGAGTCCCAGCACAAAAACACTGAAGCTTTCTTT. Protein: CASSLAESQHKNTEAFF.

The chain links TRBV10-3 to TRBJ2-5; the match to TRBD2 covers 8 bases. J gave up 2 bases and V 2 bases, and 10 bases lay outside the gene matches. The CDR3 consists of 17 residues. Germline V gene data show CDR1 as ENHRY and CDR2 as SYGVKD. CDR3 sequence reads: CAISEGIRLATQETQYF. Here the CDR3 DNA reads TGTGCCATCAGTGAGGGGATCCGACTAGCGACGCAAGAGACCCAGTACTTC.

Many counts were recorded for this clonotype. V and J are TRBV6-5 and TRBJ2-1, with no clear D. The germline V gene encodes CDR1 MNHEY and CDR2 SVGAGI. V gave up 11 bases and J gave up 0 bases, with 14 bases separating them. The CDR3 has 14 residues. This chain's CDR3 is CACLDLSSYNEQFF. CDR3 bases: TGTGCCTGCCTAGACTTGAGCTCCTACAATGAGCAGTTCTTC.

This clonotype occurred many times. V and J are TRBV7-9 and TRBJ2-5, with D perhaps TRBD1 (5 bases). The CDR3 is 14 residues long. Germline V gives CDR1 SEHNR, CDR2 FQNEAQ (reference sequence). V gave up 1 base and J gave up 5 bases, with 11 bases separating them. CDR3 in amino acids: CASSLGAGRETQYF. CDR3 nucleotides: TGTGCCAGCAGCTTAGGAGCAGGGCGGGAGACCCAGTACTTC.

The chain has TRBV5-2 and TRBJ2-7; TRBD2 reflects the table's D call only, with no check against the DNA. TRBV5-2 is tagged as a pseudogene. This CDR3 region has 13 residues. DNA of the CDR3: TGTGCCATGGGCCCCGGCCGCCGCTACGAGCAGTACTTC. Translating it yields CAMGPGRRYEQYF.

In its sample, this clonotype was seen many times. The chain joins TRBV6-1 to TRBJ1-3; no definite D call. Per the germline V gene, CDR1 is MNHNS and CDR2 is SASEGT. The CDR3 covers 12 residues. Trimming shortened V by 6 bases and J by 1 base, and 4 bases separated the two germline ends. The CDR3 protein is CASRQSGNTIYF. The CDR3, as DNA: TGTGCCAGCAGACAATCTGGAAACACCATATATTTT.

This clonotype came up many times. J is TRBJ2-3 and V is TRBV28, with TRBD2 matching 12 bases. This CDR3 has 21 residues. Germline assignment: CDR1 MDHEN and CDR2 SYDVKM. Losses at the gene ends were 6 bases for V and 3 bases for J; bases not matched to a gene: 22. CDR3 protein: CASSLGVRAGRLAGVTDTQYF. CDR3 coding DNA: TGTGCCAGCAGCCTAGGGGTTCGGGCAGGGAGACTAGCGGGAGTTACAGATACGCAGTATTTT.

This clonotype was recorded at least ten times. J is TRBJ1-1 and V is TRBV20-1, with 7 bases aligning to TRBD1. CDR1 and CDR2 from the germline V gene are DFQATT and SNEGSKA (reference sequence). The V gene end was trimmed by 3 bases and the J gene end by 5 bases; junction bases not matched to a gene: 0. This CDR3 spans 11 amino acids. CDR3 amino acids: CSASRGTEAFF. The CDR3, as DNA: TGCAGTGCTAGCAGGGGGACTGAAGCTTTCTTT.

This clonotype was picked up many times. The rearrangement uses TRBV5-1 and TRBJ2-2; TRBD2 might be the D (5 bases). V was cut by 2 bases and J by 0 bases, with 14 bases left in between. CDR3 length: 17 residues. CDR1 is SGHRS, CDR2 YFSETQ, per germline. In nucleotides, the CDR3 is TGCGCCAGCAGCTTTAGTGGCCTAGCATCGAACACCGGGGAGCTGTTTTTT. Its protein product is CASSFSGLASNTGELFF.

In this sample, this clonotype turned up a few times. The rearrangement links TRBV4-1 to TRBJ2-7; 11 nucleotides align to TRBD2. CDR1 is MGHRA, CDR2 YSYEKL, per germline. The CDR3 loop spans 21 amino acids. V gave up 0 bases and J gave up 5 bases; unmatched junction bases: 21. The CDR3 protein is CASSQDFSPPTSSGRTHEQYF. DNA for the CDR3: TGCGCCAGCAGCCAAGATTTCTCCCCTCCGACCTCTAGCGGGAGGACCCACGAGCAGTACTTC.

CDR3 nucleotide sequence: TGTGCCACCAGCAGAGTACCCCTCGACATCTTTGCCTATGGCTACACCTTC. This gives the protein CATSRVPLDIFAYGYTF. The chain combines TRBV15 with TRBJ1-2; D not certain. Trimming shortened V by 1 base and J by 4 bases, and 19 bases separated the two germline ends. From germline, CDR1 is LNHNV and CDR2 YYDKDF (reference sequence). This CDR3 is 17 amino acids long.

This clonotype appeared many times. The V gene is TRBV7-9, the J gene TRBJ1-2, with unresolved D. V was trimmed by 4 bases and J by 4 bases, leaving 7 bases between them. CDR3 length equals 12 residues. Per the germline V gene, CDR1 is SEHNR and CDR2 is FQNEAQ (reference sequence). CDR3: CASSSNIYGYTF. CDR3 sequence (DNA): TGTGCCAGCAGCTCCAACATCTATGGCTACACCTTC.

This clonotype was found many times. The rearrangement links TRBV6-2 or TRBV6-3 to TRBJ1-5; D possibly corresponds to TRBD1 (6 bases). The CDR3 is made up of 18 amino acids. Germline-derived CDR1 and CDR2 are MNHEY and SVGEGT. Trimming pared 7 bases from V and 2 bases from J, leaving 24 bases between. CDR3 DNA sequence: TGTGCCAGCACCACCCCAGGGGTAGGGCGGAGGGGCAATCAGCCCCAGCATTTT. Its translation is CASTTPGVGRRGNQPQHF.

This clonotype was seen repeatedly, ten times or more. One junction end does not reproduce the germline sequence, and a read error may be involved. This rearrangement joins TRBV4-2 to TRBJ1-1; D ambiguous. The CDR3 spans 12 residues. CDR1 is LGHNA and CDR2 is YNFKEQ in the germline V gene. This CDR3 is CASSQSPTGTVF. The DNA of the CDR3 is TGTGCCAGCAGCCAAAGCCCCACGGGTACGGTCTTT.

Many counts were recorded for this clonotype. The CDR3 DNA follows: TGCAGTGCTCGGGACGGAGCCTACGAGCAGTACTTC. Its protein is CSARDGAYEQYF. The chain uses TRBV20-1 and TRBJ2-7, with D perhaps matching TRBD1 or TRBD2 (5 bases each). Germline CDR1 reads DFQATT; CDR2 reads SNEGSKA (reference sequence). CDR3 length: 12 residues. V lost 5 bases and J 2 bases, leaving 10 bases between the germline ends.

This clonotype was seen many times. The CDR3, as DNA: TGTGCCAGCAGCTTAGGCGGGGCCTCCTACGAGCAGTACTTC. Translating gives CASSLGGASYEQYF. The J gene is TRBJ2-7, the V gene TRBV7-2, with a tentative D call TRBD2 (6 bases). CDR3 size: 14 residues. V lost 1 base and J lost 0, with 7 bases in between. CDR1 and CDR2 (germline): SGHTA, FQGNSA. Together with reference TRBV7-2 and TRBJ2-7, the CDR3 gives the full variable domain: GAGVSQSPSNKVTEKGKDVELRCDPISGHTALYWYRQSLGQGLEFLIYFQGNSAPDKSGLPSDRFSAERTGGSVSTLTIQRTQQEDSAVYLCASSLGGASYEQYFGPGTRLTVT.

This clonotype was picked up many times. The chain has TRBV6-2 or TRBV6-3 and TRBJ1-5, with D unclear. This CDR3 has 13 amino acids. Germline lookup yields CDR1 MNHEY and CDR2 SVGEGT. Trimming stripped 5 bases from V and 4 bases from J, with 9 bases between. The CDR3 is CASSGSFNQPQHF. CDR3 in DNA: TGTGCCAGCAGTGGGTCCTTTAATCAGCCCCAGCATTTT.

In its sample, this clonotype was seen many times. The chain recombines TRBV9 with TRBJ2-3; 8 bases line up with TRBD2. The length of the CDR3 is 16 residues. Germline CDR1 and CDR2: SGDLS and YYNGEE. The V and J ends lost 0 bases and 1 base, in that order; junction bases with no gene match: 4. CDR3 loop: CASSVAGAGGTDTQYF. For the CDR3, the DNA is TGTGCCAGCAGCGTAGCGGGAGCGGGAGGCACAGATACGCAGTATTTT.